The next 32 T cell receptor beta chains were all read from a single sample in a study of T-cell memory formation after mild COVID-19. One entry per CDR3 protein, called by TCRdb with MiXCR from the 5' RACE reads. This table holds tens of thousands of distinct CDR3 sequences, 5% to 7% found once. Sequenced sample: PBMCs or a T cell subset sorted from them (not recorded which). The receptor source for this set is an adult who had mild COVID-19 (a few samples of this study predate the infection). Cell type and time point are not known.

This clonotype was seen at least ten times. CDR3 residues: CASSGRQGQEQFF. CDR3 sequence (DNA): TGTGCCAGCAGTGGGAGACAGGGTCAGGAGCAGTTCTTC. The V and J genes are TRBV2 and TRBJ2-1, with 7 bases lining up with TRBD1. Germline CDR1 and CDR2: SNHLY and FYNNEI. The CDR3 is 13 amino acids. V trimming: 4 bases; J trimming: 10 bases; junction bases outside the gene matches: 7.

This clonotype was detected ten times or more. The chain employs TRBV10-3 and TRBJ2-7, with D uncertain. Trimming cost V 2 bases and J 4 bases, with 9 bases left between them. Germline CDR1 is ENHRY and CDR2 is SYGVKD. The CDR3 is 13 residues long. Written as DNA, the CDR3 is TGTGCCATCAGTGAGCAAGAGACTTACGAGCAGTACTTC. Protein product: CAISEQETYEQYF.

This chain joins TRBV6-1 and TRBJ2-1; 9 positions agree with TRBD1. There are 15 residues in the CDR3. Germline CDR1 and CDR2: MNHNS and SASEGT. The J segment lost 5 bases and the V segment lost 2 bases, leaving 4 bases of the junction unmatched. CDR3 residues: CASSEPGTGNNEQFF. For the CDR3, the DNA is TGTGCCAGCAGTGAACCCGGGACAGGGAACAATGAGCAGTTCTTC.

The table lists this clonotype with many counts. The rearrangement uses TRBV6-2 or TRBV6-3 and TRBJ1-1; D gene ambiguous. Per the germline V gene, CDR1 is MNHEY and CDR2 is SVGEGT. The CDR3 runs to 14 residues. Trimming removed 4 bases at V and 1 base at J, with 10 bases between. The CDR3 DNA is TGTGCCAGCAGTTTCGACGGAGGGAACACTGAAGCTTTCTTT. It encodes CASSFDGGNTEAFF.

This clonotype occurred a few times. This chain links TRBV9 with TRBJ2-7, with D hard to call. This CDR3 has 15 amino acids. V lost 0 bases to trimming and J lost 3 bases, with 13 bases between them. Germline CDR1 is SGDLS and CDR2 is YYNGEE. The CDR3 coding sequence is TGTGCCAGCAGCGTAGGGACCCTCGACGGCTACGAGCAGTACTTC. This encodes CASSVGTLDGYEQYF.

This clonotype was observed a few times. This sequence joins TRBV24-1 and TRBJ2-1, with 7 positions matching TRBD2. The V gene's germline CDR1 is KGHDR and CDR2 SFDVKD. V lost 0 bases to trimming and J lost 8 bases; unmatched junction nucleotides: 12. This CDR3 is built from 17 residues. CDR3 DNA: TGTGCCACCAGTGATTTGAAACCGGGAGGTCCCCTCCATGAGCAGTTCTTC. This sequence encodes CATSDLKPGGPLHEQFF.

This chain links TRBV18 with TRBJ1-2; D is unresolved. This CDR3 region has 15 residues. V dropped 5 bases and J dropped 1 base, with 14 bases sitting between them. The germline V gene encodes CDR1 KGHSH and CDR2 LQKENI. The CDR3 region has the DNA TGTGCCAGCTCAACCCTTGGTATACTTAACTATGGCTACACCTTC. Its protein is CASSTLGILNYGYTF.

This clonotype was found a few times. The chain employs TRBV5-4 and TRBJ2-5; the match to TRBD2 covers 8 bases. CDR3 length: 14 residues. J lost 1 base, V lost 3 bases, and 2 bases had no gene match. Germline V CDR1 and CDR2: SGHNT, YYREEE (reference sequence). This CDR3 reads CASSSGTSQETQYF. In nucleotides, the CDR3 is TGTGCCAGCAGCTCTGGGACTAGCCAAGAGACCCAGTACTTC.

This clonotype showed up many times. This chain joins TRBV28 and TRBJ2-5; no reliable D call. Trimming stripped 5 bases from V and 1 base from J, with 11 bases between. The CDR3 spans 14 residues. Germline V gene sequence: CDR1 MDHEN, CDR2 SYDVKM. CDR3 DNA sequence: TGTGCCAGCAGTCTCCTCGGACCCCAAGAGACCCAGTACTTC. Translated, it gives CASSLLGPQETQYF.

The chain is built from TRBV15 and TRBJ1-2; no definite D call. This CDR3 is built from 13 residues. Trimming left V 0 bases short and J 3 bases short, with 5 bases between. Looked up from germline, CDR1 is LNHNV and CDR2 is YYDKDF (reference sequence). CDR3 in amino acids: CATSRDSYYGYTF. CDR3 nucleotide sequence: TGTGCCACCAGCAGAGACAGCTACTATGGCTACACCTTC.

The chain couples TRBV20-1 to TRBJ2-1, with 8 nucleotides matching TRBD1. Trimming at V came to 6 bases and at J to 10 bases, leaving 5 bases not matched to a gene. The CDR3 is 11 residues long. From germline, CDR1 is DFQATT and CDR2 SNEGSKA (reference sequence). In DNA, the CDR3 is TGCAGTGCAGGACAGGGAAAGGAGCAGTTCTTC. Translation: CSAGQGKEQFF.

This clonotype was found many times. The rearrangement links TRBV7-8 to TRBJ2-2; TRBD2 matches 11 bases. The J segment lost 8 bases and the V segment lost 2 bases, leaving 13 bases of the junction unmatched. The germline CDR1 and CDR2 sequences are SGHVS and FQNEAQ. This CDR3 region has 18 residues. The CDR3 spells CASSLSLAGGLSFGELFF. The CDR3 nucleotides read TGTGCCAGCAGCTTATCTCTAGCGGGGGGTTTGTCTTTTGGGGAGCTGTTTTTT. Drawing the rest from reference TRBV7-8 and TRBJ2-2, the complete variable domain is GAGVSQSPRYKVAKRGQDVALRCDPISGHVSLFWYQQALGQGPEFLTYFQNEAQLDKSGLPSDRFFAERPEGSVSTLKIQRTQQEDSAVYLCASSLSLAGGLSFGELFFGEGSRLTVL.

V usage is TRBV18 and J usage is TRBJ1-2; D is undetermined. V lost 2 bases, J lost 3 bases, and 7 bases lay in between. The V gene's germline CDR1 is KGHSH and CDR2 LQKENI. This CDR3 has 13 residues. DNA of the CDR3: TGTGCCAGCTCACCAGGAACGGACTATGGCTACACCTTC. This codes for CASSPGTDYGYTF.

In its sample, this clonotype was seen many times. The chain employs TRBV5-1 and TRBJ1-2; 9 bases are a match to TRBD1. V was clipped by 2 bases and J by 6 bases; unmatched bases: 2. The CDR3 contains 13 residues. CDR1 is SGHRS and CDR2 is YFSETQ in the germline V gene. The CDR3 is CASSLQGADGYTF. The DNA of the CDR3 is TGCGCCAGCAGCTTACAGGGGGCGGATGGCTACACCTTC.

The chain employs TRBV13 and TRBJ1-2; D is unresolved. The CDR3 sequence is 13 residues long. V was pared by 3 bases and J by 6 bases, with 11 bases between. From germline, CDR1 is PRHDT and CDR2 FYEKMQ (reference sequence). The CDR3 DNA follows: TGTGCCAGCAGCTTCCACGTAAACGATGGCTACACCTTC. Translation: CASSFHVNDGYTF.

The chain is built from TRBV4-3 and TRBJ2-4, with 9 bases aligning to TRBD1. Looked up from germline, CDR1 is LGHNA and CDR2 is YSLEER. There are 16 residues in the CDR3. The trim removed 2 bases at V and 7 bases at J, leaving 9 bases unmatched. CDR3 nucleotide sequence: TGCGCCAGCAGCCAAACCGGACAGGGGCGAAGGAACATTCAGTACTTC. It codes for CASSQTGQGRRNIQYF.

This clonotype came up a few times. The CDR3 DNA sequence: TGTGCCAGCAGCTTGGGCACAAGTGACACCGGGGAGCTGTTTTTT. Amino acid sequence: CASSLGTSDTGELFF. The chain couples TRBV5-4 to TRBJ2-2; no firm D call. V was pared by 0 bases and J by 3 bases, with 9 bases between. CDR3 length: 15 amino acids. Germline V gene lookup returns CDR1 SGHNT and CDR2 YYREEE (reference sequence).

Ten or more counts support this clonotype. The rearrangement uses TRBV4-1 and TRBJ1-5; no definite D call. CDR1 and CDR2 from the germline V gene are MGHRA and YSYEKL. CDR3 length equals 15 residues. Trimming took off 4 bases at V and 1 base at J, with 11 bases between the two ends. The CDR3 region is CASSPREGSNQPQHF. The CDR3 coding sequence is TGCGCCAGCAGCCCCCGGGAGGGCAGCAATCAGCCCCAGCATTTT.

The chain employs TRBV12-3 or TRBV12-4 and TRBJ1-2, with 7 bases lining up with TRBD1. After removal of 5 bases from V and 6 bases from J, the junction contained 6 bases not matched to a gene. This CDR3 comprises 13 residues. The CDR3 spells CASSPRQGHGYTF. Written as DNA, the CDR3 is TGTGCCAGCAGTCCCCGACAGGGTCATGGCTACACCTTC.

This clonotype was seen at least ten times. The chain couples TRBV12-3 or TRBV12-4 to TRBJ2-1, with 7 nucleotides matching TRBD2. CDR3 size: 13 residues. V lost 6 bases, J lost 8 bases, and 7 bases stayed unmatched. This chain's CDR3 is CASRTSMEDEQFF. CDR3 DNA: TGTGCCAGCAGGACTAGCATGGAGGATGAGCAGTTCTTC.

This clonotype showed up many times. At one end the junction does not follow the germline gene, possibly because of a read error. The chain links TRBV7-7 to TRBJ1-5; possibly TRBD1 for D (5 bases). Germline V gives CDR1 SSHAT, CDR2 FNYEAQ (reference sequence). The length of the CDR3 is 16 residues. CDR3 sequence reads: CASSPTWGTDNQPQHF. In nucleotides, the CDR3 is TGTGCTAGCAGCCCAACCTGGGGGACGGACAATCAGCCCCAGCATTTT.

Ten or more counts support this clonotype. The chain couples TRBV5-6 to TRBJ2-5, with D perhaps matching TRBD2 (6 bases). V was pared by 4 bases and J by 2 bases, with 9 bases between. The CDR3 length is 13 residues. In germline, CDR1 is SGHDT, CDR2 YYEEEE. CDR3 coding DNA: TGTGCCAGCAGCGTTCGGGAGCAAGAGACCCAGTACTTC. Translating gives CASSVREQETQYF. The full variable domain, its missing parts supplied by reference TRBV5-6 and TRBJ2-5, is DAGVTQSPTHLIKTRGQQVTLRCSPKSGHDTVSWYQQALGQGPQFIFQYYEEEERQRGNFPDRFSGHQFPNYSSELNVNALLLGDSALYLCASSVREQETQYFGPGTRLLVL.

The chain couples TRBV7-8 to TRBJ1-1; D is unresolved. The CDR3 spans 14 residues. V was trimmed by 4 bases and J by 6 bases, leaving 15 bases between them. The germline V gene has CDR1 SGHVS and CDR2 FQNEAQ. The DNA of the CDR3 is TGTGCCAGCAGCTCCCTGACGGGTTCGGCTGAAGCTTTCTTT. Translated, it gives CASSSLTGSAEAFF.

This clonotype occurred many times. CDR3 DNA sequence: TGTGCCAGCAGCACTTCCGGGACTAGCGGGAGTCTTGTCTACAATGAGCAGTTCTTC. It translates to CASSTSGTSGSLVYNEQFF. The J gene is TRBJ2-1, the V gene TRBV7-9, with 14 bases that match TRBD2. V trimming: 5 bases; J trimming: 3 bases; junction bases outside the gene matches: 12. The germline gives CDR1 SEHNR, CDR2 FQNEAQ (reference sequence). This CDR3 is built from 19 residues.

The chain uses TRBV12-3 or TRBV12-4 and TRBJ1-1; D uncertain. The CDR3 sequence is 15 residues long. Trimming pared 2 bases from V and 3 bases from J, leaving 13 bases between. The CDR3 sequence: CASSLNQVRDTEAFF. The CDR3 DNA reads as TGTGCCAGCAGTTTAAATCAAGTGAGGGACACTGAAGCTTTCTTT.

This clonotype was counted at least ten times. The gene calls are TRBV20-1 and TRBJ2-5; D is uncertain. The CDR3 runs to 12 residues. Germline V CDR1 and CDR2: DFQATT, SNEGSKA (reference sequence). V gave up 7 bases and J gave up 5 bases, with 14 bases separating them. DNA for the CDR3: TGCAGTGTTCCCGTACCCCGGGAGACCCAGTACTTC. It is translated as CSVPVPRETQYF.

The rearrangement joins TRBV6-6 to TRBJ2-5; 9 positions agree with TRBD2. V gave up 0 bases and J gave up 4 bases; unmatched junction bases: 6. The CDR3 spans 16 residues. Germline CDR1 and CDR2: MNHNY and SVGAGI (reference sequence). In DNA, the CDR3 is TGTGCCAGCAGTTACTCTAGCGGGAGTGAGTCAGAGACCCAGTACTTC. This encodes CASSYSSGSESETQYF.

This clonotype occurred a few times. This CDR3 reads CASSFGLAGGADTQYF. The CDR3 DNA follows: TGTGCCAGCAGCTTTGGACTAGCGGGAGGAGCAGATACGCAGTATTTT. The J gene is TRBJ2-3, the V gene TRBV5-6; 14 positions match TRBD2. This CDR3 contains 16 residues. The germline V gene encodes CDR1 SGHDT and CDR2 YYEEEE. V lost 2 bases to trimming and J lost 4 bases; unmatched junction nucleotides: 3.

This clonotype has ten or more counts. The rearrangement uses TRBV20-1 and TRBJ2-7; weak D call: TRBD1 (5 bases). Germline CDR1 is DFQATT and CDR2 is SNEGSKA (reference sequence). This CDR3 has 13 residues. V lost 0 bases, J lost 6 bases, and 12 bases lay in between. The CDR3 region is CSARDPQGIEQYF. DNA for the CDR3: TGCAGTGCTAGAGATCCCCAGGGAATCGAGCAGTACTTC.

This clonotype was picked up a small number of times. This chain connects TRBV5-4 to TRBJ1-2; 9 nucleotides line up with TRBD1. This CDR3 region has 17 residues. Trimming removed 0 bases from V and 0 bases from J; junction bases left unmatched: 6. CDR1 is SGHNT and CDR2 is YYREEE in the germline V gene (reference sequence). CDR3 nucleotide sequence: TGTGCCAGCAGCTTGGACCCCGGGACAGGGTCTAACTATGGCTACACCTTC. Encoded protein: CASSLDPGTGSNYGYTF.

A few counts support this clonotype. V gene TRBV20-1 combines with J gene TRBJ1-5; TRBD1 matches 7 bases. The germline CDR1 and CDR2 sequences are DFQATT and SNEGSKA (reference sequence). Trimming at V came to 6 bases and at J to 3 bases, leaving 2 bases not matched to a gene. This CDR3 has 12 amino acids. CDR3 in amino acids: CSAQGNNQPQHF. In nucleotides, the CDR3 is TGCAGTGCACAGGGGAACAATCAGCCCCAGCATTTT.

This clonotype was detected ten times or more. The rearrangement uses TRBV18 and TRBJ2-5; D not resolved. Deletions cut 1 base from V and 0 bases from J, with 3 bases between. This CDR3 is built from 13 residues. CDR1 is KGHSH and CDR2 is LQKENI in the germline V gene. CDR3 sequence reads: CASSPLNQETQYF. The CDR3 coding sequence is TGTGCCAGCTCACCACTTAACCAAGAGACCCAGTACTTC. Supplemented by reference TRBV18 and TRBJ2-5, the full variable domain reads NAGVMQNPRHLVRRRGQEARLRCSPMKGHSHVYWYRQLPEEGLKFMVYLQKENIIDESGMPKERFSAEFPKEGPSILRIQQVVRGDSAAYFCASSPLNQETQYFGPGTRLLVL.